The sequence of this T cell receptor (beta chain) was determined in a study of cytomegalovirus exposure and HLA in healthy donors. The study's findings and limits: Most TCR sequences were uncommon, yet certain public TCRs appeared in many donors.

V dropped 1 base and J dropped 5 bases, with 8 bases sitting between them. Germline V gene data show CDR1 as GTSNPN and CDR2 as SVGIG (reference sequence). The CDR3 sequence is 12 residues long. As to this clone: Its antigen is currently unknown.

It was with 60 Vbeta and 13 Jbeta primers that the PCR ran. The method was immunoSEQ multiplex PCR; TCRdb's version includes in-frame clones alone and lacks a portion of them. The table includes about 160,000 clones, roughly 80% detected once. This clonotype was sampled from a man in his thirties or forties in good health and CMV-seropositive. What was sequenced was PBMCs. The gene calls are TRBV30 and TRBJ2-5; D is possibly TRBD2 (5 bases). CDR3: CAWSAAAETQYF. The CDR3 region has the DNA TGTGCCTGGAGTGCAGCGGCCGAGACCCAGTACTTC. The variable domain in full, completed from reference TRBV30 and TRBJ2-5, reads SQTIHQWPATLVQPVGSPLSLECTVEGTSNPNLYWYRQAAGRGLQLLFYSVGIGQISSEVPQNLSASRPQDRQFILSSKKLLLSDSGFYLCAWSAAAETQYFGPGTRLLVL.